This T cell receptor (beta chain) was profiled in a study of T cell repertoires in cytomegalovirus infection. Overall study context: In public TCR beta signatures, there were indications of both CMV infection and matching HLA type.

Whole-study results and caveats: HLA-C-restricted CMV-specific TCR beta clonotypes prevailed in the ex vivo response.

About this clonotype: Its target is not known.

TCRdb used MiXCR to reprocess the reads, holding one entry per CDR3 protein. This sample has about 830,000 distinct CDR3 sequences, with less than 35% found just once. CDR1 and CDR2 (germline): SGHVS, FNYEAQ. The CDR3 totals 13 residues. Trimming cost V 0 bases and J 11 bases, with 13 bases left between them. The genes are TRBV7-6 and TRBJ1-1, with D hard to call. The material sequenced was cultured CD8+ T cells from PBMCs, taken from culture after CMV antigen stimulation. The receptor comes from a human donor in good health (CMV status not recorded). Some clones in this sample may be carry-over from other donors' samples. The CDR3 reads CASSLALGQEAFF. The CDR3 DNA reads TGTGCCAGCAGCTTAGCCCTAGGTCAGGAGGCTTTCTTT.